This TCR beta chain was captured in a study of shared clonotypes between healthy human individuals. Study in general: Each donor contributed plates that comprised three CD4 naive, three CD4 memory, two CD8 naive and one CD8 memory.

Assay execution took place at the deep level. The table came from immunoSEQ multiplex PCR; TCRdb's copy has only in-frame clones and leaves some out. This sample has about 110,000 clones, with around 68% found just once. This CDR3 is built from 14 residues. Germline CDR1 MNHEY, CDR2 SMNVEV (reference sequence). The V and J ends lost 7 bases and 3 bases respectively, with 15 bases between them. The sequence came from a woman aged 25 to 45 in good health. Sequencing input: memory CD8+ T cells sorted from blood. Subset noted: CD45RO+ cells pooled with CCR7-negative TemRA cells. The chain combines TRBV27 with TRBJ1-1; D remains unclear. The CDR3 coding sequence is TGTGCCAGCAAAAGGACCTCGGCCGACACTGAAGCTTTCTTT. The encoded protein is CASKRTSADTEAFF.